This T cell receptor (beta chain) derives from a study of blood T cell repertoires in COVID-19. In the study overall: Samples came from the United States, Italy and Spain, spanning acute and convalescent COVID-19.

The repertoire was sequenced with immunoSEQ multiplex PCR; TCRdb's copy has only in-frame clones and lacks some. In the table there are 200,000 to 250,000 clones, about nine tenths of which are singletons. The germline V gene has CDR1 LGHDT and CDR2 YNNKEL (reference sequence). This CDR3 is built from 13 residues. The V end was cut by 5 bases, the J end by 0 bases, with 5 bases between. This chain uses TRBV3-1 (or the pseudogene TRBV3-2) with TRBJ1-3; D uncertain. Sequenced input: peripheral blood. The sequence was collected from a man at least 80 years old with acute or convalescent COVID-19. The CDR3 bases are TGTGCCAGCAGCTCTGTCTCTGGAAACACCATATATTTT. Its protein product is CASSSVSGNTIYF.